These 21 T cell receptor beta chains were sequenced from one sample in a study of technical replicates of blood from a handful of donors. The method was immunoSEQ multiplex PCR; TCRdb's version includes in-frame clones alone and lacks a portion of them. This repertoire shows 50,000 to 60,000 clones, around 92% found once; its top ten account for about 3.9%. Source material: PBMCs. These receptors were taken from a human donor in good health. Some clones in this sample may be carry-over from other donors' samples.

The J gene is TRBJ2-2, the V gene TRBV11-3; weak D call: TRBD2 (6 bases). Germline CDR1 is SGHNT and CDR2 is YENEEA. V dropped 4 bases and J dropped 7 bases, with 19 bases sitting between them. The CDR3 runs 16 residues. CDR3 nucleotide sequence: TGTGCCAGCAGCTCCGCCGGGACGGGGGTGGACGGGGAGCTGTTTTTT. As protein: CASSSAGTGVDGELFF.

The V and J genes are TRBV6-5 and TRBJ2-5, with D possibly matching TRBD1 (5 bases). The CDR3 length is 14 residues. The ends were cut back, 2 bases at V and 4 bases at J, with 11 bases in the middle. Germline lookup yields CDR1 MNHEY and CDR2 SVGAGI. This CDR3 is CASSYTGPRETQYF. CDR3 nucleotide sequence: TGTGCCAGCAGTTACACAGGACCCCGAGAGACCCAGTACTTC.

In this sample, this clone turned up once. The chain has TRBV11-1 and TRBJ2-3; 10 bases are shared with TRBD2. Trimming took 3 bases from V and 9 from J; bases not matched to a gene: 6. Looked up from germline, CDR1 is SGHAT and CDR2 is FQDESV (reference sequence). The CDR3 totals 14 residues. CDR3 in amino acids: CASSFERGGITQYF. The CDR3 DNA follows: TGTGCCAGCAGCTTTGAGCGGGGGGGTATCACGCAGTATTTT.

The CDR3 spells CASGQGYGYTF. CDR3 DNA sequence: TGTGCCAGCGGACAGGGCTATGGCTACACCTTC. The chain is built from TRBV27 and TRBJ1-2; 8 bases fit TRBD1. Trimming removed 8 bases from V and 4 bases from J; junction bases left unmatched: 0. This CDR3 has 11 amino acids. Germline CDR1 MNHEY, CDR2 SMNVEV (reference sequence).

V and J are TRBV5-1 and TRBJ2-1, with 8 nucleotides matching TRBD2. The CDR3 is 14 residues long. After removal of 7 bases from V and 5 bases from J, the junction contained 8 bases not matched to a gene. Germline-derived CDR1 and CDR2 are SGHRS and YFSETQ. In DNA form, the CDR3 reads TGCGCCAGCCAGGTGACTAGCGCCAACAATGAGCAGTTCTTC. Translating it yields CASQVTSANNEQFF.

The CDR3 sequence: CASTYSGHKTDTQYF. The CDR3 DNA follows: TGTGCCAGCACGTACTCCGGACACAAAACAGATACGCAGTATTTT. This chain joins TRBV9 and TRBJ2-3, with D maybe TRBD1 (5 bases). The CDR3 is 15 amino acids. V lost 6 bases and J lost 3, with 17 bases in between. CDR1 and CDR2 from the germline V gene are SGDLS and YYNGEE.

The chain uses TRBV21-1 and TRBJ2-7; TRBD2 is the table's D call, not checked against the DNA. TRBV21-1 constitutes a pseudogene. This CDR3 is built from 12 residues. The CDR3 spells CASSSREREQYF. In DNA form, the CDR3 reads TGTGCCAGCAGCAGTAGGGAGAGGGAGCAGTACTTC.

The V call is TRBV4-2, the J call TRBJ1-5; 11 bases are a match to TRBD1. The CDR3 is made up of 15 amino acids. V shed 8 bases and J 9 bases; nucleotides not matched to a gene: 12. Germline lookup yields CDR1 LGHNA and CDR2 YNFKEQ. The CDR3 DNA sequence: TGTGCCAGCGGTCCGGGACAGGGGGATTCTAGGCCCCAGCATTTT. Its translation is CASGPGQGDSRPQHF.

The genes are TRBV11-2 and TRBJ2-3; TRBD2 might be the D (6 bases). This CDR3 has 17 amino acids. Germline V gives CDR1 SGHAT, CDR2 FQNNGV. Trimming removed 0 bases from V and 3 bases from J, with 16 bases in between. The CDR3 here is CASSLDRVAVGTDTQYF. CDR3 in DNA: TGTGCCAGCAGCTTAGATCGGGTAGCGGTGGGGACAGATACGCAGTATTTT.

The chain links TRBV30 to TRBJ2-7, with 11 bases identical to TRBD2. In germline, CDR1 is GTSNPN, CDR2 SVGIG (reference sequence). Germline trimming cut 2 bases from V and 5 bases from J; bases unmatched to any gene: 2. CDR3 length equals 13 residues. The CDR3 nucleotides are TGTGCCTGGAGTACTAGCGGGAGCAACGAGCAGTACTTC. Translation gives CAWSTSGSNEQYF. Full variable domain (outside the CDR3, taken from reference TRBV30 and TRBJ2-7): SQTIHQWPATLVQPVGSPLSLECTVEGTSNPNLYWYRQAAGRGLQLLFYSVGIGQISSEVPQNLSASRPQDRQFILSSKKLLLSDSGFYLCAWSTSGSNEQYFGPGTRLTVT.

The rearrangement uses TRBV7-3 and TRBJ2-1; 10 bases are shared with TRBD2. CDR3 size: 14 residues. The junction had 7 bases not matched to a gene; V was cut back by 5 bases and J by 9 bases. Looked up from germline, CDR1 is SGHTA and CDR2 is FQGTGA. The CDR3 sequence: CASSRRTSGGEQFF. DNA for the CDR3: TGTGCCAGCAGCCGCCGGACTAGCGGAGGTGAGCAGTTCTTC.

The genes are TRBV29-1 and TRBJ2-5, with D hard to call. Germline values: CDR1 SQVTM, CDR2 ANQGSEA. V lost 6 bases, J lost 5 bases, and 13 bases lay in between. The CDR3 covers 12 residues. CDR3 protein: CSVLNRSETQYF. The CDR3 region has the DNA TGCAGCGTCCTCAATCGGAGCGAGACCCAGTACTTC.

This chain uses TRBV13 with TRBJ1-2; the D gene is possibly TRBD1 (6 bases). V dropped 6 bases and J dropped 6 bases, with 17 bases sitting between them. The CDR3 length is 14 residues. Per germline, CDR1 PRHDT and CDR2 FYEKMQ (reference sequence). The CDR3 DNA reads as TGTGCCAGCAGACTCCTCAGGGGTTCGGATGGCTACACCTTC. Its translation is CASRLLRGSDGYTF.

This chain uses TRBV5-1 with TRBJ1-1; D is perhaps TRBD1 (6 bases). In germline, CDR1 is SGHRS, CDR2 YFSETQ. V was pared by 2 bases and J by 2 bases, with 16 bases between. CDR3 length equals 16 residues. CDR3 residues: CASSLTGWEGNTEAFF. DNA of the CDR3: TGCGCCAGCAGCTTAACAGGGTGGGAGGGAAACACTGAAGCTTTCTTT.

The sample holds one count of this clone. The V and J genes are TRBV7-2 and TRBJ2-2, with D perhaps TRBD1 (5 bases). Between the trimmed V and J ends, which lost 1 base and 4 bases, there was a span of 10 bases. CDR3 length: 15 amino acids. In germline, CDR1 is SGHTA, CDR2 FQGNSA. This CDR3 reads CASSLGGRVTGELFF. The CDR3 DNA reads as TGTGCCAGCAGCTTAGGGGGCCGCGTCACCGGGGAGCTGTTTTTT. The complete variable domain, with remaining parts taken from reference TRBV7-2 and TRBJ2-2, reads GAGVSQSPSNKVTEKGKDVELRCDPISGHTALYWYRQSLGQGLEFLIYFQGNSAPDKSGLPSDRFSAERTGGSVSTLTIQRTQQEDSAVYLCASSLGGRVTGELFFGEGSRLTVL.

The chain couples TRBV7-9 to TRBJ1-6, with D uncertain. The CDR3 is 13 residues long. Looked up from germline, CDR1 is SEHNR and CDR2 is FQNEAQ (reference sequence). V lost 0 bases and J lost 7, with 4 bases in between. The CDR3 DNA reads TGTGCCAGCAGCTTAGCCCAGAATTCACCCCTCCACTTT. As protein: CASSLAQNSPLHF.

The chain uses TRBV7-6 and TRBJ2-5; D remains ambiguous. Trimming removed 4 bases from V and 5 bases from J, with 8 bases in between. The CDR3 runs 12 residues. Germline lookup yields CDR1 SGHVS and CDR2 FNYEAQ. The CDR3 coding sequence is TGTGCCAGCAGCTCCAACCGGGAGACCCAGTACTTC. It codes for CASSSNRETQYF.

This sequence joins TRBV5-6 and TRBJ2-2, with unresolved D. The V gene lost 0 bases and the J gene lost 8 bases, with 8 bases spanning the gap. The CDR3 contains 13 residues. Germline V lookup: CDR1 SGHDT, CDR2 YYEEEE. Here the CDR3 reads CASSLAVMGELFF. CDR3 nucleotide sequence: TGTGCCAGCAGCTTGGCCGTAATGGGGGAGCTGTTTTTT.

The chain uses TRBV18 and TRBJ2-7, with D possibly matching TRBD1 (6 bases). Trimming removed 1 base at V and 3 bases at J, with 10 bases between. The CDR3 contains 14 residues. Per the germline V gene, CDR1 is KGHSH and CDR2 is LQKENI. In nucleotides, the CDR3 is TGTGCCAGCTCACCACGACAGGATAACTACGAGCAGTACTTC. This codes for CASSPRQDNYEQYF. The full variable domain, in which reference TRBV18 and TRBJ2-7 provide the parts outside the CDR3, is NAGVMQNPRHLVRRRGQEARLRCSPMKGHSHVYWYRQLPEEGLKFMVYLQKENIIDESGMPKERFSAEFPKEGPSILRIQQVVRGDSAAYFCASSPRQDNYEQYFGPGTRLTVT.

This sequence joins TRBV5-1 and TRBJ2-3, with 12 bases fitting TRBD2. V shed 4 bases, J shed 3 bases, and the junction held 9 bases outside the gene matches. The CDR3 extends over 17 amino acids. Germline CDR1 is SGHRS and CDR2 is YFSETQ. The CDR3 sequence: CASSPGLAGTGTDTQYF. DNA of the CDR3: TGCGCCAGCAGCCCTGGACTAGCGGGAACGGGGACAGATACGCAGTATTTT.

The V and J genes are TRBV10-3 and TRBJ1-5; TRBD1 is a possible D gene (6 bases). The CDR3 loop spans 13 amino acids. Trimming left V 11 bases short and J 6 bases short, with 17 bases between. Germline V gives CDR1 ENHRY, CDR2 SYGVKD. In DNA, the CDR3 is TGTGCCGCACAGGGTACTGTTTCTCAGCCCCAGCATTTT. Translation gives CAAQGTVSQPQHF.